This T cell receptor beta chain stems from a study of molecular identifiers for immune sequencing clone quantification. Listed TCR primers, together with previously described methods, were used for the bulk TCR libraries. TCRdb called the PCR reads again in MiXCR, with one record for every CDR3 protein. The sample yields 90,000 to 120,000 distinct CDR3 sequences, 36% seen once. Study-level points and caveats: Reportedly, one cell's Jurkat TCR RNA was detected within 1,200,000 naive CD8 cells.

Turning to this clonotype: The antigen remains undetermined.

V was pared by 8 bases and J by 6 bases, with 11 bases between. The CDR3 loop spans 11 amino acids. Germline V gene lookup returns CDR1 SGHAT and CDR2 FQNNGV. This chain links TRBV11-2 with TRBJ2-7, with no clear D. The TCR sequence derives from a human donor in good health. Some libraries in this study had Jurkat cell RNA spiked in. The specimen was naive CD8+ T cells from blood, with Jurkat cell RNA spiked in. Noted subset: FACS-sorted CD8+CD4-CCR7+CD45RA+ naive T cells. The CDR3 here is CASATLPEQYF. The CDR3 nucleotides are TGTGCCAGCGCCACTCTGCCCGAGCAGTACTTC.